The rows below give T cell receptor beta chains drawn from one sample of a study of regulatory T cells in long-lasting Graves disease. Via MiXCR, TCRdb re-called the multiplex PCR reads, giving one row per CDR3 protein. The sample carries about 540,000 distinct CDR3 sequences, about 13% recorded once. This same sample was also taken into another study, of T cells in Graves' hyperthyroidism and ophthalmopathy.

The sample consisted of peripheral blood mononuclear cells (PBMCs), taken at new diagnosis, from a patient treated with antithyroid drugs. The receptors come from a man younger than 40 with Graves disease. Each CDR3 is given with its conserved first and last residue. D genes are given only for firm matches. Rows give clone size only sometimes, using once, few, many, or a class for an expanded clone.

v_call: TRBV7-3; cdr3_length: 16; d_call: TRBD2; j_call: TRBJ2-3; clone_size: .; cdr3_nt: TGTGCCAGCAGCTTCGGACTAGCGGGAGTTGCAGATACGCAGTATTTT; cdr3_aa: CASSFGLAGVADTQYF
v_call: TRBV5-1; cdr3_length: 12; d_call: TRBD1; j_call: TRBJ1-2; clone_size: few; cdr3_nt: TGCGCCAGCAGCTCCGGGACAGTCGGCTACACCTTC; cdr3_aa: CASSSGTVGYTF
v_call: TRBV2; cdr3_length: 15; d_call: TRBD1; j_call: TRBJ2-7; clone_size: many; cdr3_nt: TGTGCCAGCAAGTTGGATGGGACAGGGCCTACGGGGCAGTACTTC; cdr3_aa: CASKLDGTGPTGQYF
v_call: TRBV3-1; cdr3_length: 15; d_call: .; j_call: TRBJ2-7; clone_size: .; cdr3_nt: TGTGCCAGCAGCCAAGGCGCCAGGGGATACTACGAGCAGTACTTC; cdr3_aa: CASSQGARGYYEQYF
v_call: TRBV20-1; cdr3_length: 15; d_call: .; j_call: TRBJ2-7; clone_size: many; cdr3_nt: TGCAGTGCTACACCCTTTGGCAGGGCGGATCGAGAGCAGTACTTC; cdr3_aa: CSATPFGRADREQYF
v_call: TRBV6-5; cdr3_length: 13; d_call: .; j_call: TRBJ2-7; clone_size: many; cdr3_nt: TGTGCCAGCAGTTACGGGGGAATTGACGAGCAGTACTTC; cdr3_aa: CASSYGGIDEQYF
v_call: TRBV20-1; cdr3_length: 16; d_call: .; j_call: TRBJ2-6; clone_size: many; cdr3_nt: TGCAGTGCTTCTCCCCGAGGAATCTCCGGGGCCAACGTCCTGACTTTC; cdr3_aa: CSASPRGISGANVLTF
v_call: TRBV18; cdr3_length: 14; d_call: .; j_call: TRBJ2-5; clone_size: many; cdr3_nt: TGTGCCAGCTCACCTACGCGGACGTCAGAGACCCAGTACTTC; cdr3_aa: CASSPTRTSETQYF
v_call: TRBV12-3/TRBV12-4; cdr3_length: 15; d_call: TRBD2; j_call: TRBJ2-3; clone_size: many; cdr3_nt: TGTGCCAGCAGTTTTACTAGCGGGGTCACAGATACGCAGTATTTT; cdr3_aa: CASSFTSGVTDTQYF
v_call: TRBV27; cdr3_length: 14; d_call: TRBD2; j_call: TRBJ2-1; clone_size: many; cdr3_nt: TGTGCCAGCAGTTTAGCGGGAGAGGGGCTTGAGCAGTTCTTC; cdr3_aa: CASSLAGEGLEQFF
v_call: TRBV10-3; cdr3_length: 13; d_call: .; j_call: TRBJ1-5; clone_size: few; cdr3_nt: TGTGCCATCAATGACTATAGCAATCAGCCCCAGCATTTT; cdr3_aa: CAINDYSNQPQHF
v_call: TRBV29-1; cdr3_length: 12; d_call: TRBD2; j_call: TRBJ2-7; clone_size: .; cdr3_nt: TGCAGCGTCGGGACTAGTATTTACGAGCAGTACTTC; cdr3_aa: CSVGTSIYEQYF
v_call: TRBV20-1; cdr3_length: 14; d_call: .; j_call: TRBJ2-7; clone_size: many; cdr3_nt: TGCAGTGCTAGAGATCCGGTAGGCTACGACGAGCAGTACTTC; cdr3_aa: CSARDPVGYDEQYF
v_call: TRBV10-1; cdr3_length: 16; d_call: TRBD2; j_call: TRBJ2-2; clone_size: many; cdr3_nt: TGCGCCAGCAGTGGTAGCGGGCCATATAACACCGGGGAGCTGTTTTTT; cdr3_aa: CASSGSGPYNTGELFF
v_call: TRBV5-1; cdr3_length: 14; d_call: .; j_call: TRBJ2-5; clone_size: many; cdr3_nt: TGCGCCAGCAGCTTGTCCGGTAACCAAGAGACCCAGTACTTC; cdr3_aa: CASSLSGNQETQYF
v_call: TRBV11-3; cdr3_length: 18; d_call: TRBD2; j_call: TRBJ2-1; clone_size: many; cdr3_nt: TGTGCCAGCAGCTTAGATCCGCCTAGCGGGACTAAGGGCAATGAGCAGTTCTTC; cdr3_aa: CASSLDPPSGTKGNEQFF
v_call: TRBV5-1; cdr3_length: 16; d_call: TRBD2; j_call: TRBJ2-2; clone_size: few; cdr3_nt: TGCGCCAGCAGCTTCTCCGGGACTAGCTGGCCGCGGGAGCTGTTTTTT; cdr3_aa: CASSFSGTSWPRELFF
v_call: TRBV20-1; cdr3_length: 13; d_call: TRBD1; j_call: TRBJ1-6; clone_size: few; cdr3_nt: TGCAGTGCTAGGGGACAGTCAAATTCACCCCTCCACTTT; cdr3_aa: CSARGQSNSPLHF
v_call: TRBV25-1; cdr3_length: 13; d_call: .; j_call: TRBJ2-7; clone_size: .; cdr3_nt: TGTGCCAGCATTGATGGGGCGCGGTACGAGCAGTACTTC; cdr3_aa: CASIDGARYEQYF
v_call: TRBV15; cdr3_length: 19; d_call: TRBD2; j_call: TRBJ2-7; clone_size: few; cdr3_nt: TGTGCCACCAGCCGGGGGGGCCTAGCGGGAGACCCCTTATTACACGAGCAGTACTTC; cdr3_aa: CATSRGGLAGDPLLHEQYF
v_call: TRBV2; cdr3_length: 13; d_call: TRBD2; j_call: TRBJ2-7; clone_size: many; cdr3_nt: TGTGCCAGGGGGACTAGCGTTTCCTACGAGCAGTACTTC; cdr3_aa: CARGTSVSYEQYF
v_call: TRBV20-1; cdr3_length: 14; d_call: TRBD2; j_call: TRBJ2-7; clone_size: many; cdr3_nt: TGCAGTGCTAGTCCGGGACTAGCGGGATACGAGCAGTACTTC; cdr3_aa: CSASPGLAGYEQYF
v_call: TRBV10-1; cdr3_length: 12; d_call: .; j_call: TRBJ2-2; clone_size: many; cdr3_nt: TGCGCCAGCAGTGCGGGGAACGGGGAGCTGTTTTTT; cdr3_aa: CASSAGNGELFF
v_call: TRBV20-1; cdr3_length: 12; d_call: TRBD1; j_call: TRBJ2-5; clone_size: many; cdr3_nt: TGCAGTGCCCGAGGACAGGTAGAGACCCAGTACTTC; cdr3_aa: CSARGQVETQYF